This TCR beta chain was observed in a study of blood T cells in healthy people across ages. Study-wide results and limits: It was held that diversity estimates obtained from one million T cells represented underestimates. Age brought a roughly linear fall in TCR beta diversity measured per million T cells. The long-lived group displayed more naive CD4+ cells, plus higher diversity, than the aged donors did.

In this sample, this clonotype turned up once. The antigen is undetermined. A sample-barcoded 5' primer and a J-beta primer mix were used in a second PCR of about 7 to 11 cycles. TCRdb reprocessed the 5' RACE reads via MiXCR and lists one record per CDR3 protein. This sample has about 770,000 distinct CDR3 sequences, with around 45% found just once. The CDR3 contains 16 residues. CDR1 and CDR2 (germline): MNHEY, SVGEGT. V lost 4 bases to trimming and J lost 2 bases, with 15 bases between them. The specimen sequenced was blood. The source of this sequence is a man between 60 and 75 years old in good health. The chain carries TRBV6-2 or TRBV6-3 and TRBJ2-1, with D perhaps matching TRBD2 (6 bases). The CDR3 DNA sequence: TGTGCCAGCAGTTTGGCTCGGGACTTCACCTACAATGAGCAGTTCTTC. Residues: CASSLARDFTYNEQFF.